The 30 T cell receptor beta chains below all came from one sample that was sequenced in a study of T cells in localized non-small cell lung cancer (dated by TCRdb to the early 2020s). The library was built by means of the immunoSEQ multiplex PCR assay. Entries here come from immuneACCESS through TCRdb and include only in-frame sequences with V and J called. Some clones fail to appear in such tables; in the studies checked, an unresolved V gene covers under half of the shortfall, and the cause of the remainder is unknown. The sample table shows 9,000 to 15,000 clones, and about 85% are seen once. The ten largest clones capture about 20% of the sample. The specimen comprised peripheral blood, sampled before any cancer treatment. These TCRs come from a male donor at least 60 years old with stage I lung adenocarcinoma.

This clone was observed a single time. The genes are TRBV5-4 and TRBJ1-5; no firm D call. The CDR3 has 11 residues. Germline CDR1 is SGHNT and CDR2 is YYREEE (reference sequence). Trimming removed 2 bases at V and 7 bases at J, with 4 bases between. CDR3 DNA sequence: TGTGCCAGCAGCTTTGAGCAGCCCCAGCATTTT. It codes for CASSFEQPQHF. The entire variable domain, with the rest obtained from reference TRBV5-4 and TRBJ1-5, is as follows: ETGVTQSPTHLIKTRGQQVTLRCSSQSGHNTVSWYQQALGQGPQFIFQYYREEENGRGNFPPRFSGLQFPNYSSELNVNALELDDSALYLCASSFEQPQHFGDGTRLSIL.

The chain links TRBV5-4 to TRBJ1-1, with 8 bases lining up with TRBD1. CDR3 length: 15 residues. The V gene end was trimmed by 4 bases and the J gene end by 4 bases; junction bases not matched to a gene: 9. The V gene's germline CDR1 is SGHNT and CDR2 YYREEE (reference sequence). The CDR3 reads CASSLHPDRATEAFF. For the CDR3, the DNA is TGTGCCAGCAGCCTGCACCCGGACAGGGCCACTGAAGCTTTCTTT. The full variable domain, rest sourced from reference TRBV5-4 and TRBJ1-1, is ETGVTQSPTHLIKTRGQQVTLRCSSQSGHNTVSWYQQALGQGPQFIFQYYREEENGRGNFPPRFSGLQFPNYSSELNVNALELDDSALYLCASSLHPDRATEAFFGQGTRLTVV.

The chain employs TRBV30 and TRBJ1-3; D unresolved. V lost 4 bases and J lost 0, with 10 bases in between. Germline CDR1 GTSNPN, CDR2 SVGIG (reference sequence). The CDR3 loop spans 14 amino acids. The CDR3 coding sequence is TGTGCCTGGAATCGTCCGGTCTCTGGAAACACCATATATTTT. This translates into CAWNRPVSGNTIYF.

The chain has TRBV4-2 and TRBJ1-5; no firm D call. There are 16 residues in the CDR3. V shed 1 base and J shed 7 bases, with 17 bases lying between them. Per germline, CDR1 LGHNA and CDR2 YNFKEQ. The CDR3 here is CASSQVKAVDVQPQHF. CDR3 in DNA: TGTGCCAGCAGCCAAGTAAAGGCAGTAGACGTCCAGCCCCAGCATTTT.

The chain combines TRBV7-8 with TRBJ2-7, with 7 bases fitting TRBD2. The CDR3 is 15 residues long. Per the germline V gene, CDR1 is SGHVS and CDR2 is FQNEAQ. V dropped 6 bases and J dropped 1; count of bases not matched to a gene: 9. CDR3 sequence (DNA): TGTGCCAGCAGGCGAACCGGGACTACATCCTACGAGCAGTACTTC. It encodes CASRRTGTTSYEQYF.

The chain carries TRBV4-2 and TRBJ1-5; D might be TRBD1 (6 bases). The CDR3 is made up of 15 amino acids. V lost 2 bases to trimming and J lost 6 bases, with 14 bases between them. Germline V gives CDR1 LGHNA, CDR2 YNFKEQ. In nucleotides, the CDR3 is TGTGCCAGCAGCCAACAAGGACAGAAACCTCAGCCCCAGCATTTT. Translating gives CASSQQGQKPQPQHF.

This clone was seen a few times. The chain links TRBV4-2 to TRBJ1-2; tentatively, D is TRBD1 (5 bases). CDR1 LGHNA and CDR2 YNFKEQ come from the germline V gene. This CDR3 comprises 14 residues. V lost 0 bases and J 4 bases, leaving 9 bases between the germline ends. The CDR3 reads CASSQDLGPYGYTF. For the CDR3, the DNA is TGTGCCAGCAGCCAAGATTTGGGGCCCTATGGCTACACCTTC.

This clone was counted once. This chain joins TRBV5-1 and TRBJ2-5, with D tentatively TRBD2 (6 bases). Germline V gene lookup returns CDR1 SGHRS and CDR2 YFSETQ. The CDR3 is 14 amino acids. V gave up 1 base and J gave up 2 bases, with 9 bases separating them. The CDR3 bases are TGCGCCAGCAGCTTGTCGGAGGGGCAAGAGACCCAGTACTTC. Translation: CASSLSEGQETQYF.

The chain combines TRBV5-6 with TRBJ2-7; maybe TRBD2 (5 bases). The V end was cut by 1 base, the J end by 4 bases, with 18 bases between. There are 16 residues in the CDR3. From germline, CDR1 is SGHDT and CDR2 YYEEEE. The chain's CDR3 is CASSLSVRTGVYEQYF. In DNA form, the CDR3 reads TGTGCCAGCAGCTTGAGTGTCCGGACTGGGGTGTACGAGCAGTACTTC.

The J gene is TRBJ2-1, the V gene TRBV4-1; 9 nucleotides align to TRBD2. Trimming cost V 0 bases and J 7 bases; bases outside gene matches: 10. The CDR3 has 17 residues. CDR1 MGHRA and CDR2 YSYEKL come from the germline V gene. This CDR3 reads CASSQESSGGTKNEQFF. In nucleotides, the CDR3 is TGCGCCAGCAGCCAAGAATCCAGCGGGGGGACGAAGAATGAGCAGTTCTTC.

This clone appeared a few times. CDR3 sequence: CASSSLVRGGTQYF. For the CDR3, the DNA is TGTGCCAGCAGTTCCCTCGTTCGGGGGGGGACGCAGTATTTT. The V call is TRBV27, the J call TRBJ2-3; 8 bases fit TRBD2. From germline, CDR1 is MNHEY and CDR2 SMNVEV (reference sequence). The CDR3 spans 14 residues. J was trimmed by 9 bases and V by 4 bases; bases with no gene match: 9.

The chain couples TRBV6-1 to TRBJ1-3; no firm D call. This CDR3 has 16 residues. Germline values: CDR1 MNHNS, CDR2 SASEGT. V lost 2 bases and J 3 bases, leaving 14 bases between the germline ends. CDR3 in amino acids: CASSEYGGGSGNTIYF. The CDR3 DNA sequence: TGTGCCAGCAGTGAATACGGTGGAGGGAGTGGAAACACCATATATTTT.

This clone was recorded once. This chain joins TRBV27 and TRBJ1-1; 9 bases are a match to TRBD1. V lost 2 bases, J lost 5 bases, and 6 bases stayed unmatched. CDR1 and CDR2 from the germline V gene are MNHEY and SMNVEV (reference sequence). This CDR3 has 15 residues. The CDR3 sequence is CASSLGQGFRTEAFF. The CDR3 DNA reads as TGTGCCAGCAGTTTAGGACAGGGGTTTAGGACTGAAGCTTTCTTT.

The V call is TRBV5-1, the J call TRBJ2-3; 12 positions match TRBD2. With 2 bases clipped from V and 2 bases from J, the junction kept 15 bases outside the gene matches. The CDR3 totals 20 residues. Per the germline V gene, CDR1 is SGHRS and CDR2 is YFSETQ. CDR3 loop: CASSFSRLAGGPRNTDTQYF. The CDR3 region has the DNA TGCGCCAGCAGCTTTTCGCGGCTAGCGGGGGGGCCTCGAAACACAGATACGCAGTATTTT. Full variable domain (rest looked up from reference TRBV5-1 and TRBJ2-3): KAGVTQTPRYLIKTRGQQVTLSCSPISGHRSVSWYQQTPGQGLQFLFEYFSETQRNKGNFPGRFSGRQFSNSRSEMNVSTLELGDSALYLCASSFSRLAGGPRNTDTQYFGPGTRLTVL.

This clone was seen more than once but under ten times. The CDR3, as DNA: TGTGCCATCAGTGATCCGGACAGGGGGGTTAACACCGGGGAGCTGTTTTTT. Its translation: CAISDPDRGVNTGELFF. The rearrangement links TRBV10-3 to TRBJ2-2; 10 bases agree with TRBD1. Germline values: CDR1 ENHRY, CDR2 SYGVKD. CDR3 size: 17 residues. V lost 3 bases to trimming and J lost 2 bases; unmatched junction nucleotides: 6.

This clone has more than one count but fewer than ten. The CDR3 here is CASSLALSQPQHF. CDR3 DNA: TGTGCCAGCAGCTTAGCTTTAAGTCAGCCCCAGCATTTT. The chain joins TRBV7-2 to TRBJ1-5; D is uncertain. V was pared by 0 bases and J by 6 bases, with 6 bases between. Germline V lookup: CDR1 SGHTA, CDR2 FQGNSA. CDR3 length: 13 residues.

The chain carries TRBV6-5 and TRBJ2-2; TRBD1 agrees at 7 bases. The CDR3 covers 15 residues. The trim removed 2 bases at V and 3 bases at J, leaving 3 bases unmatched. Germline CDR1 is MNHEY and CDR2 is SVGAGI. The CDR3 spells CASSYRGQDTGELFF. CDR3 bases: TGTGCCAGCAGTTACAGGGGGCAGGACACCGGGGAGCTGTTTTTT.

V is TRBV4-1 and J is TRBJ1-4; 9 nucleotides match TRBD1. The CDR3 runs to 16 residues. With V trimmed by 5 bases and J by 2 bases, 6 bases remained unmatched. Germline loops: CDR1 MGHRA, CDR2 YSYEKL. The CDR3 bases are TGCGCCAGCAGCGGAGGGACAGGGCTGACTAATGAAAAACTGTTTTTT. It yields the protein CASSGGTGLTNEKLFF.

V and J are TRBV27 and TRBJ2-7; 8 bases are shared with TRBD1. J lost 5 bases, V lost 5 bases, and 5 bases had no gene match. Germline V gene sequence: CDR1 MNHEY, CDR2 SMNVEV (reference sequence). The CDR3 consists of 13 residues. The CDR3 DNA follows: TGTGCCAGCAGTCCGGGACAGGCAAACGAGCAGTACTTC. Its translation is CASSPGQANEQYF.

This clone has more than one count but fewer than ten. The chain is built from TRBV2 and TRBJ2-1; D perhaps matches TRBD2 (7 bases). Germline CDR1 is SNHLY and CDR2 is FYNNEI. The CDR3 has 13 residues. V lost 5 bases and J 8 bases, leaving 13 bases between the germline ends. The CDR3 bases are TGTGCCAGCAGTAACCTAGGGGGGGATGAGCAGTTCTTC. It encodes CASSNLGGDEQFF.

This sequence joins TRBV30 and TRBJ2-7; unclear D gene. CDR1 is GTSNPN and CDR2 is SVGIG in the germline V gene (reference sequence). V lost 3 bases, J lost 3 bases, and 9 bases lay in between. The CDR3 consists of 12 residues. CDR3 amino acids: CAWRQPGYEQYF. CDR3 nucleotide sequence: TGTGCCTGGAGACAGCCGGGCTACGAGCAGTACTTC.

J is TRBJ1-2 and V is TRBV7-9; 7 bases line up with TRBD1. V lost 1 base and J lost 0; bases outside the gene matches: 8. The CDR3 totals 17 residues. Germline-derived CDR1 and CDR2 are SEHNR and FQNEAQ (reference sequence). The CDR3 protein is CASSLDPGQLANYGYTF. The CDR3 DNA reads TGTGCCAGCAGCTTAGACCCGGGACAGCTAGCTAACTATGGCTACACCTTC.

This rearrangement joins TRBV7-3 to TRBJ1-2; D call uncertain. V was shortened by 1 base and J by 6 bases, with 9 bases between the two germline ends. CDR3 length: 13 residues. CDR1 is SGHTA and CDR2 is FQGTGA in the germline V gene. CDR3: CASSLRGDDGYTF. CDR3 in DNA: TGTGCCAGCAGCTTAAGGGGAGACGATGGCTACACCTTC.

The J gene is TRBJ1-3, the V gene TRBV6-1; D unclear. V was trimmed by 5 bases and J by 4 bases, leaving 6 bases between them. The germline V gene encodes CDR1 MNHNS and CDR2 SASEGT. The CDR3 contains 12 residues. CDR3 sequence (DNA): TGTGCCAGCAGTTTCTCAGGAAACACCATATATTTT. This encodes CASSFSGNTIYF.

CDR3 protein: CASSPPVYGQHEQYF. The DNA of the CDR3 is TGTGCCAGCTCACCACCGGTCTACGGCCAGCACGAGCAGTACTTC. The V call is TRBV18, the J call TRBJ2-7; no clear D. The V and J ends lost 0 bases and 5 bases respectively, with 14 bases between them. Germline assignment: CDR1 KGHSH and CDR2 LQKENI. CDR3 length: 15 residues.

The CDR3, as DNA: TGTGCCAGCAGCTTATCCGACAGGGCGTGGTCCTACAATGAGCAGTTCTTC. It specifies CASSLSDRAWSYNEQFF. The gene calls are TRBV7-2 and TRBJ2-1, with 7 bases fitting TRBD1. Germline CDR1 reads SGHTA; CDR2 reads FQGNSA. The junction had 8 bases not matched to a gene; V was cut back by 2 bases and J by 1 base. The CDR3 is 17 residues long.

The chain employs TRBV18 and TRBJ1-3; D not certain. The CDR3 consists of 15 residues. Trimming left V 0 bases short and J 2 bases short, with 8 bases between. Germline V gene sequence: CDR1 KGHSH, CDR2 LQKENI. The CDR3 spells CASSPPDWTGNTIYF. The CDR3 nucleotides are TGTGCCAGCTCACCACCGGACTGGACTGGAAACACCATATATTTT.

The CDR3 nucleotides are TGTGCCATCAGTGGGGTCGAGGGGATGATACAAGAGACCCAGTACTTC. Its translation: CAISGVEGMIQETQYF. The chain joins TRBV10-3 to TRBJ2-5; either TRBD1 or TRBD2 may supply D (5 bases each). The CDR3 contains 16 residues. Germline CDR1 reads ENHRY; CDR2 reads SYGVKD. Trimming took 4 bases from V and 2 from J, leaving 17 bases between them.

The V and J genes are TRBV7-9 and TRBJ1-6; TRBD1 matches 9 bases. Per germline, CDR1 SEHNR and CDR2 FQNEAQ (reference sequence). V was pared by 5 bases and J by 8 bases, with 7 bases of the junction left unmatched. The CDR3 length is 15 residues. As DNA, the CDR3 is TGTGCCAGCAGCGGGGGGACAGGGTGGGATTCACCCCTCCACTTT. Amino acid sequence: CASSGGTGWDSPLHF.

This clone was counted a few times. This chain joins TRBV5-6 and TRBJ2-5; maybe TRBD2 (7 bases). The CDR3 runs to 16 residues. The V and J ends lost 2 bases and 5 bases respectively, with 19 bases between them. CDR1 and CDR2 (germline): SGHDT, YYEEEE. In DNA, the CDR3 is TGTGCCAGCAGCTTAAGGACAGCTTACGGGGGGGAGACCCAGTACTTC. Translation: CASSLRTAYGGETQYF.